This entry lists 3 T cell receptor beta chains sequenced from one sample in a study of shared clonotypes between healthy human individuals (dated by TCRdb to the early 2020s). Library prep was done by the immunoSEQ multiplex PCR assay. The table was pulled from immuneACCESS by TCRdb, which kept in-frame rearrangements only. Such tables lose some clones; where checked, under half of the loss comes from unresolved V genes, and the rest has no known cause. The table for this sample lists about 450,000 clones; around 79% of them were counted only once. About 13% of the sample is in the top ten clones. Sequenced: PBMCs. These receptors were taken from a woman in her thirties or forties in good health. Some clones in this sample may be carry-over from other donors' samples.

With respect to this clone: This sample also contains other DNA sequences that code for the same CDR3. This chain joins TRBV18 and TRBJ2-7; no definite D call. Germline CDR1 and CDR2: KGHSH and LQKENI. The V gene lost 1 base and the J gene lost 1 base, with 5 bases spanning the gap. This CDR3 has 13 residues. CDR3 nucleotides: TGTGCCAGCTCACCACAGGGATCCTACGAGCAGTACTTC. It yields the protein CASSPQGSYEQYF.

The chain combines TRBV7-3 with TRBJ2-3; the D gene is possibly TRBD2 (6 bases). CDR3 length: 16 residues. The germline V gene has CDR1 SGHTA and CDR2 FQGTGA. V lost 3 bases, J lost 0 bases, and 13 bases lay in between. For the CDR3, the DNA is TGTGCCAGCAGCTTCCTTCCAGGGAGGAGCACAGATACGCAGTATTTT. Translation gives CASSFLPGRSTDTQYF. Using reference TRBV7-3 and TRBJ2-3 for the parts outside the CDR3, the full variable domain is GAGVSQTPSNKVTEKGKYVELRCDPISGHTALYWYRQSLGQGPEFLIYFQGTGAADDSGLPNDRFFAVRPEGSVSTLKIQRTERGDSAVYLCASSFLPGRSTDTQYFGPGTRLTVL.

This chain connects TRBV5-1 to TRBJ2-3, with a possible D match to TRBD2 (7 bases). The CDR3 length is 14 residues. Trimming removed 4 bases at V and 2 bases at J, with 11 bases between. Germline V gene sequence: CDR1 SGHRS, CDR2 YFSETQ. The CDR3 region is CASSQAGHTDTQYF. CDR3 nucleotide sequence: TGCGCCAGCAGCCAAGCGGGACACACAGATACGCAGTATTTT.